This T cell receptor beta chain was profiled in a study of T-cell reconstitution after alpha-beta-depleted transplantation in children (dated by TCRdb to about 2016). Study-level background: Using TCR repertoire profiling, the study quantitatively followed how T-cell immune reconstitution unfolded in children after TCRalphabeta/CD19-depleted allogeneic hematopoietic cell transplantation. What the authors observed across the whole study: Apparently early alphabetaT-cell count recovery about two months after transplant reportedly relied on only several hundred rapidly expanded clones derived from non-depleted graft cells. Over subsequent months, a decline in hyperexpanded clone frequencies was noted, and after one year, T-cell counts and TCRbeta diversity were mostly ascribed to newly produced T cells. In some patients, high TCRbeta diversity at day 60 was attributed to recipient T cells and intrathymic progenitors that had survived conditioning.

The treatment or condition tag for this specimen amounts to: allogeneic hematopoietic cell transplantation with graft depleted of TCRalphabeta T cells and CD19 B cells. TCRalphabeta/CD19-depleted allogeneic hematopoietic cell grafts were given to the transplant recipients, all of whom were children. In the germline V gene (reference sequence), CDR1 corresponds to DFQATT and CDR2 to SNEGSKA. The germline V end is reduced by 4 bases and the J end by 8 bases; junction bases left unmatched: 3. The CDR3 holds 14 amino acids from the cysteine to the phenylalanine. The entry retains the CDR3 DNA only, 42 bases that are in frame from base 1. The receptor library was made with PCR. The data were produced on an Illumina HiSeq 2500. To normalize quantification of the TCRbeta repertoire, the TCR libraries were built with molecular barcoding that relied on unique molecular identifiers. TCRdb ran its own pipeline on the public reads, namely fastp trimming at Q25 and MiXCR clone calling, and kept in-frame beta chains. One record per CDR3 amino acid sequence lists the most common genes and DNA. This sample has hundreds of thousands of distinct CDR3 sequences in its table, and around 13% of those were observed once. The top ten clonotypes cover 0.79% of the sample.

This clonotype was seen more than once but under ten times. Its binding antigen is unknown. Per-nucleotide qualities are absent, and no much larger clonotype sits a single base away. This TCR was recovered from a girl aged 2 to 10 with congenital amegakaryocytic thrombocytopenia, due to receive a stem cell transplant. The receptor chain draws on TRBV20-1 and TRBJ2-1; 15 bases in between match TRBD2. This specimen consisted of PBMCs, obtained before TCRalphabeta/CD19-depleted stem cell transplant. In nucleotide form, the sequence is TGCAGTGCTACTGGGACTAGCGGGAGGTATGAGCAGTTCTTC. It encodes CSATGTSGRYEQFF.